This T cell receptor (beta chain) was captured in a study of blood T cells in healthy people across ages. Together with a sample-barcoded 5' primer, a J-beta primer mix was included in a second PCR lasting about 7 to 11 cycles. TCRdb itself ran the 5' RACE reads through MiXCR, one entry per CDR3 protein. The repertoire has 780,000 or so distinct CDR3 sequences, approximately 25% of them found once; the top ten carry under 4%. The germline CDR1 and CDR2 sequences are SNHLY and FYNNEI. The CDR3 is made up of 15 amino acids. V gave up 4 bases and J gave up 4 bases, with 15 bases separating them. This clonotype was observed a few times. These records were also assigned to another study, of T cells of mothers and their children. That study reports: Material was donated by three healthy Caucasian mothers and their six children.

Sequenced material: blood. The TCR originated in a boy aged 5 to 17 in good health. V gene TRBV2 combines with J gene TRBJ2-3, with D perhaps matching TRBD1 (6 bases). The CDR3 loop reads CASSGSGDWADTQYF. CDR3 DNA: TGTGCCAGCAGTGGGTCAGGGGATTGGGCAGATACGCAGTATTTT.